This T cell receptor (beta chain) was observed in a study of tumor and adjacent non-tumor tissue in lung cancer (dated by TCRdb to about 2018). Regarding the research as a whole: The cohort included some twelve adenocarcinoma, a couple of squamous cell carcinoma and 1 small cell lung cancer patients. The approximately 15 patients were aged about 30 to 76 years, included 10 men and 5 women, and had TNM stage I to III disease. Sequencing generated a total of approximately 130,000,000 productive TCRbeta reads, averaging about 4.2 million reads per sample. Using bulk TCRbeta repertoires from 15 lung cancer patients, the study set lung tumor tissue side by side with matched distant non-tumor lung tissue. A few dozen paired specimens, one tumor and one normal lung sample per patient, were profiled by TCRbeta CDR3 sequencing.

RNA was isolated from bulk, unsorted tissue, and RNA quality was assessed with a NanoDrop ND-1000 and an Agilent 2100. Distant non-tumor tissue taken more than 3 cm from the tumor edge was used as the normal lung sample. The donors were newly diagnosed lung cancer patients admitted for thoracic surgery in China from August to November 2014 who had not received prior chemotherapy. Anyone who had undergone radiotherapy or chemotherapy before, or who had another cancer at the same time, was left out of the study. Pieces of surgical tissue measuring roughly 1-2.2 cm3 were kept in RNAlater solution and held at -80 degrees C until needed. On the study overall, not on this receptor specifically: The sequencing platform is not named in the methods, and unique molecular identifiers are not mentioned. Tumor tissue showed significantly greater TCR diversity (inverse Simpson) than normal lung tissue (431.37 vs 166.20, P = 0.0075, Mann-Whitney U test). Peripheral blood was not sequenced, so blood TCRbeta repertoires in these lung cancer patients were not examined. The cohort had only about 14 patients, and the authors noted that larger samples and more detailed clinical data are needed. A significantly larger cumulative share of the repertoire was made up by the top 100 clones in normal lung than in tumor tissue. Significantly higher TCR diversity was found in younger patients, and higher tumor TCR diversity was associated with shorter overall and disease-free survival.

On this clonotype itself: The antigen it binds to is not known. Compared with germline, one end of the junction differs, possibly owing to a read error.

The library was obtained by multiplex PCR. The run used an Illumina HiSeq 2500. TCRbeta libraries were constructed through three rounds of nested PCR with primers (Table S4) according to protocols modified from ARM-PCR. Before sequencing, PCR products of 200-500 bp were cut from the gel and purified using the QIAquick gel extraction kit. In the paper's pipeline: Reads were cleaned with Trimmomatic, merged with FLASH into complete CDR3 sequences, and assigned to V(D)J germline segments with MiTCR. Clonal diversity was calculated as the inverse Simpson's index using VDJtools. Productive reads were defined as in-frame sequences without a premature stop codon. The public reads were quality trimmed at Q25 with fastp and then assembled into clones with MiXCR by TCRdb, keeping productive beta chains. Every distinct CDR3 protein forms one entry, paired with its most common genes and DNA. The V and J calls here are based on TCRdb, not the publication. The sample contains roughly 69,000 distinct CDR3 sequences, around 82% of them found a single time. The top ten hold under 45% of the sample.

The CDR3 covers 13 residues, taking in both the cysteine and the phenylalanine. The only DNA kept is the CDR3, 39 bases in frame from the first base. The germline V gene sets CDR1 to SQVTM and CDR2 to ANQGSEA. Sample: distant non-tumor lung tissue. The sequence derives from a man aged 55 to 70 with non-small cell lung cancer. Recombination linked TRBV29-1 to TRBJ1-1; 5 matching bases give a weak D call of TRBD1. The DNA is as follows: TGCAGCGTTGATGGGGGGGGGGTTACTGAAACTTTCTTT. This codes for CSVDGGGVTETFF.